This entry lists 6 T cell receptor beta chains sequenced from one sample in a study of cytomegalovirus exposure and HLA in healthy donors. This PCR relied on a set of 60 Vbeta primers and 13 Jbeta primers. TCRdb keeps only in-frame clones here, not all; method: immunoSEQ multiplex PCR. This repertoire shows some 150,000 clones, approximately 80% found once; its top ten account for 3% to 4.5%. Sequenced input: PBMCs. Source of these receptors: a male donor in good health and CMV-seronegative.

CDR3 amino acids: CASSTGGTGLNSPLHF. In DNA form, the CDR3 reads TGTGCCAGCAGTACAGGGGGGACAGGGCTTAATTCACCCCTCCACTTT. The chain is built from TRBV2 and TRBJ1-6, with 9 bases identical to TRBD1. Germline trimming cut 5 bases from V and 6 bases from J; bases unmatched to any gene: 8. Germline V gives CDR1 SNHLY, CDR2 FYNNEI. CDR3 size: 16 residues.

V usage is TRBV9 and J usage is TRBJ2-3, with TRBD1 matching over 7 bases. J gave up 2 bases and V 3 bases, and 9 bases lay outside the gene matches. CDR3 length equals 16 residues. Germline CDR1 reads SGDLS; CDR2 reads YYNGEE. The CDR3 sequence: CASSAVRDRNTDTQYF. The CDR3 DNA sequence: TGTGCCAGCAGCGCTGTCCGGGACAGAAACACAGATACGCAGTATTTT.

Comments on this clone: This same CDR3 is encoded by further DNA sequences in the sample. This sequence joins TRBV28 and TRBJ2-7, with D uncertain. Germline V gene lookup returns CDR1 MDHEN and CDR2 SYDVKM. V was trimmed by 2 bases and J by 3 bases, leaving 5 bases between them. The CDR3 is made up of 12 amino acids. The CDR3 nucleotides read TGTGCCAGCAGTTTACCCGGCTACGAGCAGTACTTC. It specifies CASSLPGYEQYF.

The V gene is TRBV25-1, the J gene TRBJ2-3, with TRBD2 identical over 15 bases. Trimming cost V 4 bases and J 9 bases; bases outside gene matches: 8. The V gene's germline CDR1 is MGHDK and CDR2 SYGVNS. The CDR3 consists of 16 residues. The CDR3 coding sequence is TGTGCCAGCAGTGTGGCCGGACTAGCGGGGGGGCGCACGCAGTATTTT. Residues: CASSVAGLAGGRTQYF.

This chain links TRBV6-4 with TRBJ1-1; 9 positions agree with TRBD1. J lost 3 bases, V lost 5 bases, and 1 base had no gene match. CDR1 is MRHNA and CDR2 is SNTAGT in the germline V gene. The CDR3 loop spans 13 amino acids. Here the CDR3 reads CASSRTGDTEAFF. In DNA form, the CDR3 reads TGTGCCAGCAGTCGGACAGGGGACACTGAAGCTTTCTTT.

The CDR3 sequence: CASTRLADEQYF. CDR3 nucleotide sequence: TGTGCCAGCACCAGACTAGCGGACGAGCAGTACTTC. V is TRBV7-9 and J is TRBJ2-7; 9 bases align to TRBD2. Germline CDR1 SEHNR, CDR2 FQNEAQ (reference sequence). This CDR3 contains 12 residues. Trimming took 7 bases from V and 5 from J; bases not matched to a gene: 3.